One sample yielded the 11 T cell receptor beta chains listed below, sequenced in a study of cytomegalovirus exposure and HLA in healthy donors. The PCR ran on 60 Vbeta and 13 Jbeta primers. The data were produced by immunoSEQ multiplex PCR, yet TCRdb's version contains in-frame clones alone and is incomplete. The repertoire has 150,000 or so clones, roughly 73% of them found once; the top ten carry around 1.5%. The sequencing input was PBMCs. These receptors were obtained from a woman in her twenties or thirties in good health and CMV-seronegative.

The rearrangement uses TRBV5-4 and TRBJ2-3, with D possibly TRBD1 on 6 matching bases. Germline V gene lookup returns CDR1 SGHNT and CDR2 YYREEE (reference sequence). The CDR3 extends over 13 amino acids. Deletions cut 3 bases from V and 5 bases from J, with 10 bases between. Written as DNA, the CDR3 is TGTGCCAGCAGCTCGACAGGCTTAGATACGCAGTATTTT. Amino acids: CASSSTGLDTQYF.

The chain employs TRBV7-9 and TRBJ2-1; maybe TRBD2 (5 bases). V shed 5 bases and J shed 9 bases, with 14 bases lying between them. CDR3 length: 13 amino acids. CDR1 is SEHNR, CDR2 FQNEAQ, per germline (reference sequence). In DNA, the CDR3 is TGTGCCAGCAGCCCCCTGAGGGCAGGTGAGCAGTTCTTC. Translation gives CASSPLRAGEQFF.

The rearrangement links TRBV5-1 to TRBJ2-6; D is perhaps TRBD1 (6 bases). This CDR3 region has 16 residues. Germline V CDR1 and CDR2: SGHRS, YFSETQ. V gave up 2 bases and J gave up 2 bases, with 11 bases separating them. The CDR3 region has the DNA TGCGCCAGCAGCTTAGCTTCAGGGGCTGGGGCCAACGTCCTGACTTTC. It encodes CASSLASGAGANVLTF.

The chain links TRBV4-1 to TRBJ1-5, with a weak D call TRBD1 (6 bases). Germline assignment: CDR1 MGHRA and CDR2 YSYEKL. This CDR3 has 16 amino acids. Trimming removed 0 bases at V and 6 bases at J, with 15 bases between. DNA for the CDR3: TGCGCCAGCAGCCAAGATACCATTCCAGGGGTTCAGCCCCAGCATTTT. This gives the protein CASSQDTIPGVQPQHF.

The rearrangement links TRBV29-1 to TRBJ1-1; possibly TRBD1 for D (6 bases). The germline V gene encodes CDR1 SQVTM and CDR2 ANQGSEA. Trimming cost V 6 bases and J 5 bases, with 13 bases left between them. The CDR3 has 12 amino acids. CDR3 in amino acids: CSVPRGATEAFF. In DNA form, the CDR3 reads TGCAGCGTCCCTCGGGGGGCGACTGAAGCTTTCTTT.

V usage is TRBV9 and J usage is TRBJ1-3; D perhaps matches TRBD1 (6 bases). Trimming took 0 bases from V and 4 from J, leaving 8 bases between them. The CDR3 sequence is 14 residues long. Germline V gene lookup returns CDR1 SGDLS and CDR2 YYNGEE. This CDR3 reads CASSVGQVGNTIYF. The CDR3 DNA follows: TGTGCCAGCAGCGTAGGACAGGTGGGAAACACCATATATTTT.

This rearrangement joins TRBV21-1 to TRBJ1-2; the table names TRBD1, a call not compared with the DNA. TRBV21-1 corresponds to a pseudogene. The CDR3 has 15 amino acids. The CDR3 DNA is TGTGCCAGCAGCAAAGTGGACATATTCAATTATGGCTACACCTTC. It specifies CASSKVDIFNYGYTF.

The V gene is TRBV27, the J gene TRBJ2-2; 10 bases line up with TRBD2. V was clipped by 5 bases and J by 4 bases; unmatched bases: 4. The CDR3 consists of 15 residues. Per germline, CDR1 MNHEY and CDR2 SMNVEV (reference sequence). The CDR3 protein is CASSRSGGPTGELFF. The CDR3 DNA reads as TGTGCCAGCAGTCGTAGCGGGGGGCCCACCGGGGAGCTGTTTTTT.

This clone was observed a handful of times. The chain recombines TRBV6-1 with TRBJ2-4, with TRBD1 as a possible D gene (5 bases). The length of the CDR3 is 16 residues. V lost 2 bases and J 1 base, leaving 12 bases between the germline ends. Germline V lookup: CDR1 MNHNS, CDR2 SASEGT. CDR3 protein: CASSEQGRLAKNIQYF. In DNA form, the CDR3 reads TGTGCCAGCAGTGAACAGGGAAGATTGGCCAAAAACATTCAGTACTTC.

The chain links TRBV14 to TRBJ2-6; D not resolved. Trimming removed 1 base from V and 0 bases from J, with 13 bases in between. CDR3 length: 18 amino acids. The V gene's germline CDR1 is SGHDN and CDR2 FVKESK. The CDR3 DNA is TGTGCCAGCAGCCAAGTGTTCCGCTTGAGCTCTGGGGCCAACGTCCTGACTTTC. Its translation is CASSQVFRLSSGANVLTF.

CDR3 coding DNA: TGCGCCAGCAGCTTGTTGGGACAGGATTCATCGGGCTACACCTTC. Amino acid sequence: CASSLLGQDSSGYTF. The chain couples TRBV5-1 to TRBJ1-2; 8 nucleotides match TRBD1. This CDR3 region has 15 residues. Germline CDR1 and CDR2: SGHRS and YFSETQ. V shed 1 base and J 8 bases; nucleotides not matched to a gene: 10.